Listed below are T cell receptor beta chains from one sample, sequenced in a study of cytomegalovirus exposure and HLA in healthy donors. TCRdb keeps only in-frame clones here, not all; method: immunoSEQ multiplex PCR. The table includes 210,000 or so clones, 75% to 85% detected once. Source material: PBMCs. All receptors come from a girl between 10 and 17 years old in good health and CMV-seronegative. The conserved cysteine and the conserved F or W are not part of the CDR3 here.

V: TRBV30; J: TRBJ2-4; CDR3: AWRPGLVNIQY
V: TRBV11-3; J: TRBJ2-1; CDR3: ASSPRAYEQF
V: TRBV5-5; J: TRBJ2-2; CDR3: ASSFGTGTGELF
V: TRBV6-1; J: TRBJ2-7; CDR3: ASSEVGTGDYEQY
V: TRBV7-7; J: TRBJ2-1; CDR3: ASSRGGPTTNNEQF
V: TRBV10-2; J: TRBJ2-7; CDR3: ASSKRDYEQY
V: TRBV15; J: TRBJ2-1; CDR3: ATSVGLEYNEQF
V: TRBV13; J: TRBJ2-1; CDR3: ASSLGQIYNEQF
V: TRBV11-2; J: TRBJ2-5; CDR3: ASSGRGSETQY
V: TRBV4-1; J: TRBJ1-3; CDR3: ASSQDVRTLTGNTIY
V: TRBV28; J: TRBJ2-7; CDR3: ASTYYRVVGSYEQY
V: TRBV7-9; J: TRBJ1-5; CDR3: ASSQGQGSSNQPQH
V: TRBV5-6; J: TRBJ2-1; CDR3: ASSFVNEQF
V: TRBV6-1; J: TRBJ2-7; CDR3: ASSEVRQAYEQY
V: TRBV6-5; J: TRBJ1-2; CDR3: ASSSDRGQSNYGYT
V: TRBV5-4; J: TRBJ2-7; CDR3: ASSLVVIGGSSYEQY
V: TRBV5-1; J: TRBJ2-5; CDR3: ASNAGHQETQY
V: TRBV5-1; J: TRBJ2-1; CDR3: ASSPWDRTSGNNEQF
V: TRBV9; J: TRBJ2-5; CDR3: ASSVSLDLNSGTQY
V: TRBV10-3; J: TRBJ1-2; CDR3: AISAIQGVRT
V: TRBV7-3; J: TRBJ2-7; CDR3: ASSLMGGSYEQY
V: TRBV20-1; J: TRBJ2-5; CDR3: SANRKETQY
V: TRBV5-1; J: TRBJ1-5; CDR3: ASSLGDDQPQH
V: TRBV5-5; J: TRBJ1-2; CDR3: ASSFLLNEAANYYGYT
V: TRBV4-2; J: TRBJ2-1; CDR3: ASSQGRLDSEQF
V: TRBV5-1; J: TRBJ2-5; CDR3: ASSLATETQY
V: TRBV6-1; J: TRBJ2-7; CDR3: ASKKGSYEQY
V: TRBV28; J: TRBJ2-1; CDR3: ASSPTVSEQF
V: TRBV12-5; J: TRBJ1-1; CDR3: ASGSSLGHPTEAF
V: TRBV5-4; J: TRBJ2-1; CDR3: ASSLDRVRRNEQF
V: TRBV6-1; J: TRBJ2-5; CDR3: ASSRDRGGQETQY
V: TRBV5-4; J: TRBJ2-5; CDR3: ASSIGQGGTQY
V: TRBV5-6; J: TRBJ2-3; CDR3: ASSPGGVADTQY
V: TRBV28; J: TRBJ1-5; CDR3: ASISEGAGSWRNQPQH
V: TRBV4-3; J: TRBJ1-4; CDR3: ASSQDLYAGTGQEKLF
V: TRBV2; J: TRBJ2-7; CDR3: ASRKDRGAGEQY
V: TRBV29-1; J: TRBJ1-2; CDR3: SVGTVYGYT
V: TRBV5-8; J: TRBJ1-2; CDR3: ASSNRGLSTEDT
V: TRBV6-4; J: TRBJ2-1; CDR3: ASRKQGDPSSYNEQF